This T cell receptor (beta chain) was documented in a study of T-cell reconstitution after alpha-beta-depleted transplantation in children. Regarding this clonotype: Antigen: not known.

Preparation of the TCRbeta library used unique molecular identifiers. Each CDR3 protein gets one entry after TCRdb re-called the PCR reads with MiXCR. There are 300,000 to 400,000 distinct CDR3 sequences in the sample; approximately 23% occur only once, and roughly 9.8% lies in the top ten. Germline CDR1 and CDR2: SEHNR and FQNEAQ (reference sequence). Trimming cost V 3 bases and J 5 bases, with 12 bases left between them. The CDR3 is made up of 14 amino acids. General study findings and limits: In some patients, recipient T cells and intrathymic progenitors surviving conditioning explained high day-60 diversity. About two months after transplant, alpha-beta T cells reportedly came from several hundred expanded graft clones.

The clonotype was recovered from a male patient aged 5 to 17 who had a stem cell transplant for acute lymphoblastic leukemia, so the T cells may come from the graft donor. Sequencing was performed on PBMCs, mostly from graft donor cells, taken 180 days after TCRalphabeta/CD19-depleted stem cell transplant. The rearrangement links TRBV7-9 to TRBJ2-3; the D is unclear. CDR3 in amino acids: CASSLRNSEDTQYF. In nucleotides, the CDR3 is TGTGCCAGCAGCTTGAGAAACTCCGAAGATACGCAGTATTTT.